One and the same sample provided the 32 T cell receptor beta chains below, sequenced in a study of cytomegalovirus exposure and HLA in healthy donors. Use of 60 Vbeta and 13 Jbeta primers characterized the PCR. Here immunoSEQ multiplex PCR was the method, and the copy in TCRdb shows in-frame clones only, minus some. This repertoire shows 150,000 to 250,000 clones, 79% found once; its top ten account for more than 1.5%. The source material was PBMCs. The receptors here all came from a girl aged 5 to 17 in good health and CMV-seropositive.

This sequence joins TRBV5-4 and TRBJ1-2, with a possible D match to TRBD1 (6 bases). Trimming pared 4 bases from V and 6 bases from J, leaving 13 bases between. Looked up from germline, CDR1 is SGHNT and CDR2 is YYREEE (reference sequence). The CDR3 runs 13 residues. The CDR3 region is CASSPYRVHGYTF. In DNA, the CDR3 is TGTGCCAGCAGCCCCTACAGGGTACATGGCTACACCTTC. The full variable domain, completed using reference TRBV5-4 and TRBJ1-2, is ETGVTQSPTHLIKTRGQQVTLRCSSQSGHNTVSWYQQALGQGPQFIFQYYREEENGRGNFPPRFSGLQFPNYSSELNVNALELDDSALYLCASSPYRVHGYTFGSGTRLTVV.

This clone was observed a few times. The chain is built from TRBV15 and TRBJ1-4; 9 nucleotides agree with TRBD1. This CDR3 has 15 amino acids. V lost 4 bases and J lost 7; bases outside the gene matches: 7. Germline lookup yields CDR1 LNHNV and CDR2 YYDKDF (reference sequence). Written as DNA, the CDR3 is TGTGCCACCAGCATCAACAGGGGGCTAAGTGAAAAACTGTTTTTT. It translates to CATSINRGLSEKLFF.

This rearrangement joins TRBV10-3 to TRBJ1-5; D not certain. Trimming left V 3 bases short and J 4 bases short, with 10 bases between. CDR3 length: 14 amino acids. In germline, CDR1 is ENHRY, CDR2 SYGVKD. The CDR3 DNA reads TGTGCCATCAGTGATTTGGGAGATAATCAGCCCCAGCATTTT. Translated: CAISDLGDNQPQHF.

The chain links TRBV6-1 to TRBJ1-4, with D uncertain. This CDR3 is 13 amino acids long. Trimming stripped 4 bases from V and 7 bases from J, with 10 bases between. The germline gives CDR1 MNHNS, CDR2 SASEGT. The CDR3 DNA sequence: TGTGCCAGCAGTGCCCCTTTGCGTGAAAAACTGTTTTTT. Translated: CASSAPLREKLFF.

The gene calls are TRBV2 and TRBJ2-7, with D tentatively TRBD1 (6 bases). The V end was cut by 6 bases, the J end by 4 bases, with 25 bases between. In germline, CDR1 is SNHLY, CDR2 FYNNEI. The CDR3 spans 17 residues. The CDR3: CASSEKAQGGPPYEQYF. Here the CDR3 DNA reads TGTGCCAGCAGCGAAAAAGCACAGGGCGGTCCACCTTACGAGCAGTACTTC.

This chain uses TRBV7-8 with TRBJ2-5; D may be TRBD2 (6 bases). V was trimmed by 8 bases and J by 2 bases, leaving 24 bases between them. This CDR3 is 17 amino acids long. The germline CDR1 and CDR2 sequences are SGHVS and FQNEAQ. CDR3 protein: CASRRGTPVRGQETQYF. CDR3 nucleotides: TGTGCCAGCCGCCGGGGGACGCCCGTGAGAGGGCAAGAGACCCAGTACTTC.

This clone has just one count. The rearrangement uses TRBV4-1 and TRBJ1-1; D unresolved. V was clipped by 0 bases and J by 1 base, with 6 bases between them. Germline V gene data show CDR1 as MGHRA and CDR2 as YSYEKL. The CDR3 runs 14 residues. CDR3 protein: CASSQDRPNTEAFF. The CDR3 DNA follows: TGCGCCAGCAGCCAAGACAGGCCGAACACTGAAGCTTTCTTT.

The rearrangement joins TRBV4-3 to TRBJ2-3; TRBD2 aligns across 8 bases. The CDR3 is made up of 15 amino acids. With 4 bases clipped from V and 0 bases from J, the junction kept 3 bases outside the gene matches. Germline V gives CDR1 LGHNA, CDR2 YSLEER. For the CDR3, the DNA is TGCGCCAGCAGCCGGGGCGGGGGGAGCACAGATACGCAGTATTTT. The encoded protein is CASSRGGGSTDTQYF.

The chain employs TRBV9 and TRBJ2-1; 13 positions agree with TRBD2. Germline V gene data show CDR1 as SGDLS and CDR2 as YYNGEE. V shed 0 bases, J shed 8 bases, and the junction held 5 bases outside the gene matches. The CDR3 loop spans 16 amino acids. The CDR3 nucleotides are TGTGCCAGCAGCGTAGTGGGGACTAGCGGGGAATATGAGCAGTTCTTC. Protein: CASSVVGTSGEYEQFF.

This sequence joins TRBV6-5 and TRBJ2-6; the D is unclear. V was trimmed by 4 bases and J by 4 bases, leaving 2 bases between them. This CDR3 region has 12 residues. Germline loops: CDR1 MNHEY, CDR2 SVGAGI. Here the CDR3 reads CASSSGANVLTF. DNA of the CDR3: TGTGCCAGCAGTTCAGGGGCCAACGTCCTGACTTTC.

The rearrangement joins TRBV7-9 to TRBJ2-4; TRBD2 aligns across 7 bases. The CDR3 length is 15 residues. The germline V gene has CDR1 SEHNR and CDR2 FQNEAQ (reference sequence). V lost 4 bases and J lost 3; bases outside the gene matches: 6. CDR3 DNA sequence: TGTGCCAGCAGCTCGAGTGGACTAGACAAAAACATTCAGTACTTC. Encoded protein: CASSSSGLDKNIQYF. The whole variable domain, remainder taken from reference TRBV7-9 and TRBJ2-4, is DTGVSQNPRHKITKRGQNVTFRCDPISEHNRLYWYRQTLGQGPEFLTYFQNEAQLEKSRLLSDRFSAERPKGSFSTLEIQRTEQGDSAMYLCASSSSGLDKNIQYFGAGTRLSVL.

This sequence joins TRBV6-1 and TRBJ1-2, with D possibly being TRBD1 (5 bases). Per the germline V gene, CDR1 is MNHNS and CDR2 is SASEGT. The CDR3 sequence is 15 residues long. Trimming removed 7 bases at V and 4 bases at J, with 19 bases between. Written as DNA, the CDR3 is TGTGCCAGCATCCCAGCCCACGGGGGATTCTATGGCTACACCTTC. Its protein is CASIPAHGGFYGYTF.

The chain couples TRBV11-2 to TRBJ1-6, with D hard to call. V lost 1 base to trimming and J lost 0 bases, with 7 bases between them. The CDR3 runs to 16 residues. Germline-derived CDR1 and CDR2 are SGHAT and FQNNGV. The CDR3 protein is CASSLGGGSYNSPLHF. The CDR3 nucleotides are TGTGCCAGCAGCTTAGGCGGCGGCTCCTATAATTCACCCCTCCACTTT.

This chain uses TRBV15 with TRBJ1-4; a possible D gene is TRBD1 (5 bases). Germline CDR1 is LNHNV and CDR2 is YYDKDF (reference sequence). The ends were cut back, 3 bases at V and 0 bases at J, with 8 bases in the middle. The CDR3 contains 15 residues. The CDR3 loop is CATSRGGPTNEKLFF. In DNA form, the CDR3 reads TGTGCCACCAGCAGGGGGGGACCAACTAATGAAAAACTGTTTTTT.

This chain joins TRBV7-2 and TRBJ2-3; possibly TRBD2 for D (5 bases). Deletions cut 3 bases from V and 3 bases from J, with 13 bases between. This CDR3 is 15 amino acids long. Per germline, CDR1 SGHTA and CDR2 FQGNSA. CDR3: CASSFGVSPTDTQYF. The CDR3 DNA reads as TGTGCCAGCAGCTTCGGGGTCAGCCCTACAGATACGCAGTATTTT.

This chain uses TRBV19 with TRBJ1-1, with 7 bases that match TRBD1. This CDR3 is 14 amino acids long. CDR1 LNHDA and CDR2 SQIVND come from the germline V gene (reference sequence). The ends lost 7 bases at V and 1 base at J; junction bases unmatched: 6. The CDR3 coding sequence is TGTGCCAGTATTATGACAGGGAGGAACACTGAAGCTTTCTTT. It yields the protein CASIMTGRNTEAFF.

The chain couples TRBV9 to TRBJ2-7; tentatively, D is TRBD2 (6 bases). The V gene lost 0 bases and the J gene lost 2 bases, with 9 bases spanning the gap. CDR3 length: 14 amino acids. Germline V CDR1 and CDR2: SGDLS, YYNGEE. The CDR3 coding sequence is TGTGCCAGCAGCGTAGGCGGGGCCGCCTACGAGCAGTACTTC. This codes for CASSVGGAAYEQYF.

The chain employs TRBV15 and TRBJ2-3, with D maybe TRBD2 (6 bases). Germline lookup yields CDR1 LNHNV and CDR2 YYDKDF (reference sequence). The CDR3 extends over 15 amino acids. The germline V and J ends were trimmed by 3 bases and 1 base, with 11 bases remaining between them. The CDR3 bases are TGTGCCACCAGCAGCATCCAGCGGGGCACAGATACGCAGTATTTT. Encoded protein: CATSSIQRGTDTQYF.

This clone was observed once. V gene TRBV9 combines with J gene TRBJ2-4; 11 nucleotides align to TRBD1. The CDR3 extends over 16 amino acids. The J segment lost 3 bases and the V segment lost 0 bases, leaving 2 bases of the junction unmatched. Germline CDR1 and CDR2: SGDLS and YYNGEE. The CDR3 nucleotides read TGTGCCAGCAGCGTAGAGGGGACAGGGGGCAAAAACATTCAGTACTTC. Protein sequence: CASSVEGTGGKNIQYF.

Points on this clone: Distinct nucleotide sequences in the sample also encode this CDR3. The gene calls are TRBV7-9 and TRBJ1-3, with 7 bases matching TRBD1. CDR3 length equals 15 residues. Trimming removed 1 base from V and 0 bases from J; junction bases left unmatched: 0. The germline gives CDR1 SEHNR, CDR2 FQNEAQ (reference sequence). The CDR3: CASSLGQGSGNTIYF. The CDR3 bases are TGTGCCAGCAGCTTAGGACAGGGCTCTGGAAACACCATATATTTT.

The V and J genes are TRBV6-5 and TRBJ2-7; possibly TRBD1 for D (6 bases). The V gene's germline CDR1 is MNHEY and CDR2 SVGAGI. The CDR3 has 14 residues. Between the trimmed V and J ends, which lost 2 bases and 0 bases, there was a span of 8 bases. The CDR3 here is CASSYGGPSYEQYF. CDR3 nucleotides: TGTGCCAGCAGTTACGGGGGCCCCTCCTACGAGCAGTACTTC.

The chain carries TRBV6-1 and TRBJ1-3; TRBD1 matches 8 bases. CDR1 MNHNS and CDR2 SASEGT come from the germline V gene. The CDR3 extends over 13 amino acids. The ends lost 8 bases at V and 2 bases at J; junction bases unmatched: 2. CDR3 in amino acids: CASEDRAGNTIYF. Written as DNA, the CDR3 is TGTGCCAGCGAGGACAGGGCTGGAAACACCATATATTTT.

This rearrangement joins TRBV9 to TRBJ2-7, with D possibly being TRBD2 (6 bases). Trimming removed 0 bases at V and 3 bases at J, with 13 bases between. The CDR3 covers 15 residues. Germline CDR1 is SGDLS and CDR2 is YYNGEE. As DNA, the CDR3 is TGTGCCAGCAGCGTAGCTGCCGGTAGCGGCTACGAGCAGTACTTC. It codes for CASSVAAGSGYEQYF.

The chain combines TRBV11-3 with TRBJ2-7, with 7 bases lining up with TRBD1. J gave up 4 bases and V 5 bases, and 11 bases lay outside the gene matches. CDR3 size: 15 residues. Germline values: CDR1 SGHNT, CDR2 YENEEA. The CDR3 nucleotides are TGTGCCAGCAGCCCTACGGACGCGACAGGGTACGAGCAGTACTTC. It translates to CASSPTDATGYEQYF.

CDR3 loop: CASSAYWGRDTGELFF. The CDR3 DNA follows: TGTGCCAGCAGCGCGTACTGGGGCAGGGACACCGGGGAGCTGTTTTTT. The chain carries TRBV7-9 and TRBJ2-2; maybe TRBD1 (5 bases). Trimming pared 5 bases from V and 3 bases from J, leaving 16 bases between. This CDR3 is 16 amino acids long. Germline V CDR1 and CDR2: SEHNR, FQNEAQ (reference sequence).

This clone was observed once. V usage is TRBV19 and J usage is TRBJ1-6; D gene uncertain. The CDR3 sequence is 18 residues long. With 3 bases removed from V and 2 bases from J, the gap between germline ends came to 17 bases. Germline CDR1 is LNHDA and CDR2 is SQIVND (reference sequence). The CDR3 coding sequence is TGTGCCAGTAGTATTCCCGGAGGAGCCGGCACCTATAATTCACCCCTCCACTTT. This gives the protein CASSIPGGAGTYNSPLHF.

This rearrangement joins TRBV9 to TRBJ1-2; a weak D match, TRBD1 (6 bases). Trimming removed 1 base from V and 6 bases from J, with 16 bases in between. This CDR3 is built from 15 residues. The germline gives CDR1 SGDLS, CDR2 YYNGEE. The CDR3: CASSVSSGGLDGYTF. Written as DNA, the CDR3 is TGTGCCAGCAGCGTATCCTCGGGGGGCTTAGATGGCTACACCTTC.

The chain combines TRBV12-5 with TRBJ2-7, with a weak D call TRBD1 (6 bases). With 3 bases removed from V and 3 bases from J, the gap between germline ends came to 12 bases. This CDR3 has 14 amino acids. CDR1 is LGHNT, CDR2 FRNRAP, per germline. The DNA for the CDR3 is TGTGCTAGTGGTTTTTGGGACAAACACTACGAGCAGTACTTC. It yields the protein CASGFWDKHYEQYF.

CDR3 protein: CATQGGYGYTF. CDR3 nucleotide sequence: TGTGCCACCCAGGGTGGCTATGGCTACACCTTC. V usage is TRBV25-1 and J usage is TRBJ1-2, with a weak D call TRBD1 (5 bases). In germline, CDR1 is MGHDK, CDR2 SYGVNS. CDR3 length: 11 residues. Trimming left V 10 bases short and J 4 bases short, with 10 bases between.

Here the CDR3 reads CASSLPGLYGYTF. As DNA, the CDR3 is TGTGCCAGCAGCTTACCAGGGCTCTATGGCTACACCTTC. The chain is built from TRBV5-6 and TRBJ1-2; TRBD1 might be the D (5 bases). Per the germline V gene, CDR1 is SGHDT and CDR2 is YYEEEE. V lost 2 bases, J lost 4 bases, and 9 bases lay in between. The CDR3 covers 13 residues.

The rearrangement uses TRBV7-8 and TRBJ1-3; D is unclear. Per the germline V gene, CDR1 is SGHVS and CDR2 is FQNEAQ. V dropped 1 base and J dropped 4 bases, with 14 bases sitting between them. The CDR3 is 16 residues long. The CDR3 coding sequence is TGTGCCAGCAGCTTAGGTTGGCAGATGGTCGGAAACACCATATATTTT. Protein product: CASSLGWQMVGNTIYF.

The chain couples TRBV2 to TRBJ2-7; 8 bases agree with TRBD1. The V segment lost 10 bases and the J segment 3 bases; nucleotides outside the gene matches: 14. The CDR3 is 15 residues long. From germline, CDR1 is SNHLY and CDR2 FYNNEI. The CDR3 nucleotides read TGTGCCACCGACATAGGGACAGGCTCCTACTACGAGCAGTACTTC. Its protein is CATDIGTGSYYEQYF. Full variable domain (remainder filled in from reference TRBV2 and TRBJ2-7): EPEVTQTPSHQVTQMGQEVILRCVPISNHLYFYWYRQILGQKVEFLVSFYNNEISEKSEIFDDQFSVERPDGSNFTLKIRSTKLEDSAMYFCATDIGTGSYYEQYFGPGTRLTVT.